Each of the 26 T cell receptor beta chains below was sequenced from the same sample in a study of beta chain features in type 1 diabetes. Study outcomes and limitations: TCRB CDR3s were moderately but significantly shorter in Type 1 diabetes patients in all four CD4+ subsets.

Which antigens these TCRs recognize remains unknown. TCRB transcripts that were expressed got sequenced, as all of the isolated RNA had been reverse transcribed. TCRdb keeps only in-frame clones here, not all; method: immunoSEQ multiplex PCR. This table has around 250,000 clones, approximately 15% appearing once. Input material: naive CD4+ T cells from blood. The receptor source for this set is a young man with type 1 diabetes.

This chain joins TRBV21-1 and TRBJ1-3. TRBV21-1 is reported as a pseudogene. The CDR3 consists of 16 residues. The CDR3 is CASSKGGGFSGNTIYF. The CDR3 nucleotides read TGTGCCAGCAGCAAAGGAGGCGGATTCTCTGGAAACACCATATATTTT.

The chain recombines TRBV18 with TRBJ2-1; 7 bases are shared with TRBD2. Germline V CDR1 and CDR2: KGHSH, LQKENI. V shed 4 bases and J 7 bases; nucleotides not matched to a gene: 10. This CDR3 spans 15 amino acids. CDR3 region: CASSRALGRENEQFF. The CDR3 bases are TGTGCCAGCTCACGAGCGTTGGGGCGGGAGAATGAGCAGTTCTTC.

The V call is TRBV5-1, the J call TRBJ2-7; 7 bases are a match to TRBD1. This CDR3 has 15 amino acids. The J segment lost 3 bases and the V segment lost 4 bases, leaving 10 bases of the junction unmatched. Germline assignment: CDR1 SGHRS and CDR2 YFSETQ. The CDR3 DNA follows: TGCGCCAGCAGCCCCCCCAAGGGGACAGTCTACGAGCAGTACTTC. Amino acids: CASSPPKGTVYEQYF.

This chain joins TRBV6-5 and TRBJ2-2, with D perhaps TRBD2 (5 bases). The CDR3 runs 15 residues. The germline V and J ends were trimmed by 6 bases and 4 bases, with 15 bases remaining between them. CDR1 and CDR2 from the germline V gene are MNHEY and SVGAGI. The CDR3 DNA reads as TGTGCCAGCAGCTACATCCTGGGGAGCACCGGGGAGCTGTTTTTT. Translating gives CASSYILGSTGELFF.

The chain joins TRBV30 to TRBJ2-7; TRBD1 matches 10 bases. Trimming at V came to 0 bases and at J to 4 bases, leaving 12 bases not matched to a gene. The CDR3 runs to 17 residues. From germline, CDR1 is GTSNPN and CDR2 SVGIG (reference sequence). CDR3 sequence: CAWSVPLVWTGGYEQYF. CDR3 coding DNA: TGTGCCTGGAGTGTACCCCTCGTATGGACAGGGGGTTACGAGCAGTACTTC.

The chain carries TRBV18 and TRBJ1-2; TRBD1 matches at 8 bases. This CDR3 spans 13 amino acids. Trimming cost V 3 bases and J 4 bases; bases outside gene matches: 1. Germline V gene data show CDR1 as KGHSH and CDR2 as LQKENI. The CDR3 DNA is TGTGCCAGCTCACCGGACAGGGTCTATGGCTACACCTTC. Protein product: CASSPDRVYGYTF. The whole variable domain, remainder taken from reference TRBV18 and TRBJ1-2, is NAGVMQNPRHLVRRRGQEARLRCSPMKGHSHVYWYRQLPEEGLKFMVYLQKENIIDESGMPKERFSAEFPKEGPSILRIQQVVRGDSAAYFCASSPDRVYGYTFGSGTRLTVV.

V gene TRBV7-2 combines with J gene TRBJ2-3; TRBD2 matches at 9 bases. The CDR3 extends over 16 amino acids. Per the germline V gene, CDR1 is SGHTA and CDR2 is FQGNSA. The V segment lost 5 bases and the J segment 3 bases; nucleotides outside the gene matches: 9. CDR3 in amino acids: CASSRAVLAGTDTQYF. CDR3 DNA sequence: TGTGCCAGCAGCCGAGCGGTTCTAGCGGGGACAGATACGCAGTATTTT.

This clone was seen a handful of times. This rearrangement joins TRBV30 to TRBJ2-1, with TRBD2 matching over 9 bases. J was trimmed by 8 bases and V by 0 bases; bases with no gene match: 14. Germline V CDR1 and CDR2: GTSNPN, SVGIG (reference sequence). This CDR3 region has 17 residues. CDR3 in DNA: TGTGCCTGGAGTGTACTCCCCTTAGCGGGAGAGGACCATGAGCAGTTCTTC. It is translated as CAWSVLPLAGEDHEQFF.

In this sample, this clone turned up a few times. J is TRBJ2-3 and V is TRBV5-1; TRBD1 matches 9 bases. Per germline, CDR1 SGHRS and CDR2 YFSETQ. Germline trimming cut 0 bases from V and 6 bases from J; bases unmatched to any gene: 2. The length of the CDR3 is 14 residues. This chain's CDR3 is CASSLGTGDDTQYF. DNA for the CDR3: TGCGCCAGCAGCTTGGGGACAGGGGATGATACGCAGTATTTT.

This clone was detected only a few times. The chain recombines TRBV4-2 with TRBJ2-1, with a tentative D call TRBD2 (7 bases). Trimming stripped 0 bases from V and 2 bases from J, with 11 bases between. The germline CDR1 and CDR2 sequences are LGHNA and YNFKEQ. The CDR3 runs to 16 residues. The CDR3 DNA is TGTGCCAGCAGCCAAGATTGGCGGGGGCCCTACAATGAGCAGTTCTTC. Protein sequence: CASSQDWRGPYNEQFF.

Note on this clone: Within the sample, other DNA sequences also encode this same CDR3. The chain couples TRBV18 to TRBJ2-3, with D unclear. V lost 3 bases, J lost 2 bases, and 3 bases lay in between. The CDR3 is made up of 12 amino acids. Germline lookup yields CDR1 KGHSH and CDR2 LQKENI. CDR3 sequence reads: CASSPYTDTQYF. The CDR3 DNA follows: TGTGCCAGCTCACCTTACACAGATACGCAGTATTTT.

The chain recombines TRBV15 with TRBJ2-1; TRBD1 matches 8 bases. In germline, CDR1 is LNHNV, CDR2 YYDKDF (reference sequence). J lost 5 bases, V lost 0 bases, and 6 bases had no gene match. This CDR3 is built from 16 residues. The CDR3 DNA is TGTGCCACCAGCAGAGAACAGGGGGGTACTAACAATGAGCAGTTCTTC. The encoded protein is CATSREQGGTNNEQFF.

This clone was counted only a few times. The V and J genes are TRBV30 and TRBJ1-1; the D is unclear. Germline CDR1 and CDR2: GTSNPN and SVGIG (reference sequence). This CDR3 spans 12 amino acids. The V and J ends lost 0 bases and 6 bases respectively, with 8 bases between them. CDR3 in DNA: TGTGCCTGGAGTGTCACAGTTCCTGAAGCTTTCTTT. It encodes CAWSVTVPEAFF.

This clone has more than one count but fewer than ten. The chain combines TRBV7-2 with TRBJ1-5; a possible D gene is TRBD1 (6 bases). The germline V and J ends were trimmed by 4 bases and 2 bases, with 12 bases remaining between them. This CDR3 comprises 15 residues. CDR1 is SGHTA, CDR2 FQGNSA, per germline. CDR3 sequence (DNA): TGTGCCAGCAGCTCGGAAGGGACACGCAATCAGCCCCAGCATTTT. The encoded protein is CASSSEGTRNQPQHF.

The chain employs TRBV14 and TRBJ1-2, with a weak D call TRBD1 (5 bases). Germline values: CDR1 SGHDN, CDR2 FVKESK. The CDR3 consists of 15 residues. The V end lost 4 bases, the J end lost 6 bases, and 18 bases lay between the germline ends. CDR3 sequence (DNA): TGTGCCAGCAGCCCTCGCAGGGCCCCAAAGGATGGCTACACCTTC. This encodes CASSPRRAPKDGYTF. The variable domain in full, with the rest retrieved from reference TRBV14 and TRBJ1-2, is EAGVTQFPSHSVIEKGQTVTLRCDPISGHDNLYWYRRVMGKEIKFLLHFVKESKQDESGMPNNRFLAERTGGTYSTLKVQPAELEDSGVYFCASSPRRAPKDGYTFGSGTRLTVV.

The V gene is TRBV7-2, the J gene TRBJ2-7; D might be TRBD2 (5 bases). V lost 3 bases and J lost 7, with 19 bases in between. Germline CDR1 is SGHTA and CDR2 is FQGNSA. The CDR3 runs 15 residues. This CDR3 is CASSFALAGEEEQYF. The CDR3 bases are TGTGCCAGCAGCTTCGCGCTAGCAGGAGAGGAAGAGCAGTACTTC.

This clone was seen a handful of times. The genes are TRBV5-6 and TRBJ2-7, with a weak D call TRBD2 (6 bases). The CDR3 covers 13 residues. V gave up 8 bases and J gave up 3 bases, with 15 bases separating them. Germline V lookup: CDR1 SGHDT, CDR2 YYEEEE. CDR3 amino acids: CASETGLNYEQYF. The CDR3 bases are TGTGCCAGTGAGACGGGACTCAACTACGAGCAGTACTTC.

This clone has only a few counts. V is TRBV7-8 and J is TRBJ2-7, with 11 bases that match TRBD2. CDR3 length: 15 residues. Germline CDR1 and CDR2: SGHVS and FQNEAQ. The ends lost 4 bases at V and 2 bases at J; junction bases unmatched: 4. The CDR3 DNA sequence: TGTGCCAGCAGCTCCTCTAGCGGGAGGACCTACGAGCAGTACTTC. It is translated as CASSSSSGRTYEQYF.

The V gene is TRBV30, the J gene TRBJ1-4, with 7 bases identical to TRBD1. Germline assignment: CDR1 GTSNPN and CDR2 SVGIG (reference sequence). There are 13 residues in the CDR3. The V segment lost 6 bases and the J segment 4 bases; nucleotides outside the gene matches: 5. In DNA form, the CDR3 reads TGTGCCTGCGGGGACAGCCGTAATGAAAAACTGTTTTTT. Translating it yields CACGDSRNEKLFF.

This clone was counted a few times. J is TRBJ1-5 and V is TRBV19; TRBD1 is a possible D gene (5 bases). V was shortened by 7 bases and J by 1 base, with 14 bases between the two germline ends. Germline V CDR1 and CDR2: LNHDA, SQIVND (reference sequence). The CDR3 loop spans 15 amino acids. CDR3 protein: CASIPGRASNQPQHF. For the CDR3, the DNA is TGTGCCAGTATCCCGGGCAGGGCGAGCAATCAGCCCCAGCATTTT. The entire variable domain, with the rest obtained from reference TRBV19 and TRBJ1-5, is as follows: DGGITQSPKYLFRKEGQNVTLSCEQNLNHDAMYWYRQDPGQGLRLIYYSQIVNDFQKGDIAEGYSVSREKKESFPLTVTSAQKNPTAFYLCASIPGRASNQPQHFGDGTRLSIL.

This clone was counted a few times. The chain recombines TRBV29-1 with TRBJ1-2; 9 bases are a match to TRBD1. The length of the CDR3 is 12 residues. Germline V gene sequence: CDR1 SQVTM, CDR2 ANQGSEA. Unmatched junction bases numbered 4, after V lost 7 bases and J lost 4 bases. As DNA, the CDR3 is TGCAGCGCTCCGGGACAGGGCTATGGCTACACCTTC. Protein: CSAPGQGYGYTF.

The chain recombines TRBV6-1 with TRBJ2-3; 10 bases map to TRBD1. V shed 4 bases, J shed 4 bases, and the junction held 8 bases outside the gene matches. The CDR3 is 16 residues long. Germline CDR1 MNHNS, CDR2 SASEGT. The CDR3 loop reads CASSATGGVRPDTQYF. The CDR3 bases are TGTGCCAGCAGTGCGACAGGGGGCGTGCGACCAGATACGCAGTATTTT.

This chain connects TRBV7-2 to TRBJ2-1; 7 nucleotides line up with TRBD1. Trimming at V came to 7 bases and at J to 6 bases, leaving 9 bases not matched to a gene. Germline V gene lookup returns CDR1 SGHTA and CDR2 FQGNSA. CDR3 length equals 14 residues. CDR3 in amino acids: CASIRDSLTNEQFF. CDR3 in DNA: TGTGCCAGCATCCGGGACAGCTTAACCAATGAGCAGTTCTTC.

This clone was recorded a few times. V gene TRBV5-4 combines with J gene TRBJ2-2; tentatively, D is TRBD2 (5 bases). Germline assignment: CDR1 SGHNT and CDR2 YYREEE (reference sequence). CDR3 length equals 15 residues. V was clipped by 5 bases and J by 0 bases, with 11 bases between them. The CDR3 sequence: CASRLGLSNTGELFF. The CDR3 DNA follows: TGTGCCAGCAGACTAGGACTCTCGAACACCGGGGAGCTGTTTTTT.

The sample holds a few counts of this clone. The chain couples TRBV11-2 to TRBJ1-6; no firm D call. The CDR3 covers 16 residues. Germline CDR1 and CDR2: SGHAT and FQNNGV. Trimming shortened V by 5 bases and J by 0 bases, and 11 bases separated the two germline ends. CDR3 loop: CASSPRASSYNSPLHF. The CDR3 DNA follows: TGTGCCAGCAGCCCGCGGGCGAGCTCCTATAATTCACCCCTCCACTTT. The entire variable domain, with the rest obtained from reference TRBV11-2 and TRBJ1-6, is as follows: EAGVAQSPRYKIIEKRQSVAFWCNPISGHATLYWYQQILGQGPKLLIQFQNNGVVDDSQLPKDRFSAERLKGVDSTLKIQPAKLEDSAVYLCASSPRASSYNSPLHFGNGTRLTVT.

The V call is TRBV7-9, the J call TRBJ2-1; TRBD1 agrees at 11 bases. CDR1 is SEHNR and CDR2 is FQNEAQ in the germline V gene (reference sequence). With 5 bases clipped from V and 6 bases from J, the junction kept 3 bases outside the gene matches. CDR3 length: 14 residues. CDR3 in DNA: TGTGCCAGCAGCAACGGACAGGGGGCCAATGAGCAGTTCTTC. It translates to CASSNGQGANEQFF.